This TCR beta chain was obtained from a study of shared clonotypes between healthy human individuals. The CDR3 has 15 amino acids. V lost 3 bases and J lost 7, with 19 bases in between. CDR1 SQVTM and CDR2 ANQGSEA come from the germline V gene. Measured with immunoSEQ multiplex PCR; TCRdb has only the in-frame clones, and not every one. The profile shows hundreds of thousands of clones, roughly 78% of them singletons. The rearrangement joins TRBV29-1 to TRBJ2-1, with a tentative D call TRBD2 (6 bases). This TCR was sampled from a woman in her 30s in good health. Source material: memory CD4+ T cells sorted from blood. Subset specified: CD45RA-negative fraction. CDR3 sequence: CSVDRPGAGGNEQFF. The CDR3 nucleotides read TGCAGCGTTGATAGGCCGGGAGCTGGGGGTAATGAGCAGTTCTTC.